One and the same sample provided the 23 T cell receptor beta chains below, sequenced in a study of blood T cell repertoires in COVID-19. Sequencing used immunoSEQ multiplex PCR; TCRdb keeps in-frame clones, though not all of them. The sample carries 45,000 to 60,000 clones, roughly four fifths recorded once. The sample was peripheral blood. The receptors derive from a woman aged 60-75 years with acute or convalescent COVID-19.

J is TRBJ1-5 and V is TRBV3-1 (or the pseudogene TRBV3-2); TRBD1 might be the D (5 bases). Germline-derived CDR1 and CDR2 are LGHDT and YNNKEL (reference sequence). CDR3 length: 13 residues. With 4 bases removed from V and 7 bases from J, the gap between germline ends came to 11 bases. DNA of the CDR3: TGTGCCAGCAGCCCAAGCGGGGGACAGCCCCAGCATTTT. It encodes CASSPSGGQPQHF.

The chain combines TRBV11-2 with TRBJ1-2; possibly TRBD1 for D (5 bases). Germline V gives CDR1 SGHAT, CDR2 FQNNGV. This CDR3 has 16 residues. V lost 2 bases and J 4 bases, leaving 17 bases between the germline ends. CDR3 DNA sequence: TGTGCCAGCAGCTTAAGGAGGGCAGGGCAAGGCTATGGCTACACCTTC. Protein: CASSLRRAGQGYGYTF.

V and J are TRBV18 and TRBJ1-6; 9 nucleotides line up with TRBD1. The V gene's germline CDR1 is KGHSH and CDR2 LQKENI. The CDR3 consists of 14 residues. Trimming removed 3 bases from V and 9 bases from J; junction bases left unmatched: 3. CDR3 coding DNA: TGTGCCAGCTCACCCGGGACAGGGCTTTCACCCCTCCACTTT. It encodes CASSPGTGLSPLHF.

The CDR3 loop reads CASNPRGPGEKLFF. CDR3 DNA sequence: TGTGCCAGCAACCCGCGCGGGCCAGGTGAAAAACTGTTTTTT. This sequence joins TRBV6-5 and TRBJ1-4; no clear D. Germline lookup yields CDR1 MNHEY and CDR2 SVGAGI. The CDR3 is 14 residues long. Trimming removed 7 bases from V and 7 bases from J, with 16 bases in between.

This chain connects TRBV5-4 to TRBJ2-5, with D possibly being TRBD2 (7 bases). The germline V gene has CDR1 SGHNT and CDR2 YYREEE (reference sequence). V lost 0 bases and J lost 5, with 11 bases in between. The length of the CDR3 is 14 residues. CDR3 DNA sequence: TGTGCCAGCAGCTTGGAGGGGGGGCGGGAGACCCAGTACTTC. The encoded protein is CASSLEGGRETQYF.

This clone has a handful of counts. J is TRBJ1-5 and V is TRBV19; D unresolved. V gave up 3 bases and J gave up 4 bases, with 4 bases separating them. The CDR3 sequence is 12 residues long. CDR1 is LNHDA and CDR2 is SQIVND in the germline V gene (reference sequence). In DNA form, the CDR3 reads TGTGCCAGTAGTATCAGGAATCAGCCCCAGCATTTT. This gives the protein CASSIRNQPQHF. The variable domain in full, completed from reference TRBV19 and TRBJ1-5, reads DGGITQSPKYLFRKEGQNVTLSCEQNLNHDAMYWYRQDPGQGLRLIYYSQIVNDFQKGDIAEGYSVSREKKESFPLTVTSAQKNPTAFYLCASSIRNQPQHFGDGTRLSIL.

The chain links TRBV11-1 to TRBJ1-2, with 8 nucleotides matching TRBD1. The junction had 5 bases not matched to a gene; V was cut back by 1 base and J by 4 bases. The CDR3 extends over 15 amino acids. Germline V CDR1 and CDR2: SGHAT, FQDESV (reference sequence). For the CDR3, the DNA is TGTGCCAGCAGCTTAGAGGGACAGGAGGCCTATGGCTACACCTTC. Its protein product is CASSLEGQEAYGYTF.

The CDR3 region has the DNA TGTGCCAGTAGTATAGAGAAAATGGTGGCAGGGGGAAACACCGGGGAGCTGTTTTTT. Protein: CASSIEKMVAGGNTGELFF. This chain uses TRBV19 with TRBJ2-2, with 7 bases identical to TRBD1. Losses at the gene ends were 0 bases for V and 2 bases for J; bases not matched to a gene: 12. The germline CDR1 and CDR2 sequences are LNHDA and SQIVND (reference sequence). The CDR3 runs 19 residues. Together with reference TRBV19 and TRBJ2-2, the CDR3 gives the full variable domain: DGGITQSPKYLFRKEGQNVTLSCEQNLNHDAMYWYRQDPGQGLRLIYYSQIVNDFQKGDIAEGYSVSREKKESFPLTVTSAQKNPTAFYLCASSIEKMVAGGNTGELFFGEGSRLTVL.

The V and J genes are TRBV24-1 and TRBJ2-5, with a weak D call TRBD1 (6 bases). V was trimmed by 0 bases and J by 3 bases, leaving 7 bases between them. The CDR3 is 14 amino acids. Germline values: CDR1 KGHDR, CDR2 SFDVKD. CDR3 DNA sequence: TGTGCCACCAGTGATTTGGGACAGAAAGAGACCCAGTACTTC. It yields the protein CATSDLGQKETQYF.

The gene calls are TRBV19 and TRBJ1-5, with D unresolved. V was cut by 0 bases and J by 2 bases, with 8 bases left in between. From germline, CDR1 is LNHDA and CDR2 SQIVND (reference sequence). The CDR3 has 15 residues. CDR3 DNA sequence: TGTGCCAGTAGTATAGAGGGAGAGGGCAATCAGCCCCAGCATTTT. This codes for CASSIEGEGNQPQHF.

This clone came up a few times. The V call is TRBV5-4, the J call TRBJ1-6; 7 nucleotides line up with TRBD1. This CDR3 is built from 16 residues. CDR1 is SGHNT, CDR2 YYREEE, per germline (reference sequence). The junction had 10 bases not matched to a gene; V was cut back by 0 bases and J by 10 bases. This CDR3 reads CASSLAHRGSGSPLHF. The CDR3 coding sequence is TGTGCCAGCAGCTTGGCTCACAGGGGATCAGGGTCACCCCTCCACTTT.

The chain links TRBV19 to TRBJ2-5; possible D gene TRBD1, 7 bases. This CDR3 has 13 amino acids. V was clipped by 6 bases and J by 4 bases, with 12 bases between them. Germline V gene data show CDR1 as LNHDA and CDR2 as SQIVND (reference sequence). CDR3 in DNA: TGTGCCAGTAGCGGGCAGGGGGGAGAGACCCAGTACTTC. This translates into CASSGQGGETQYF.

The DNA for the CDR3 is TGTGCCAGCAGACCTGGACAGGCAGTCAATCAGCCCCAGCATTTT. Amino acid sequence: CASRPGQAVNQPQHF. This rearrangement joins TRBV5-8 to TRBJ1-5; TRBD1 agrees at 7 bases. After removal of 5 bases from V and 3 bases from J, the junction contained 8 bases not matched to a gene. CDR1 is SGHTS and CDR2 is YDEGEE in the germline V gene. This CDR3 comprises 15 residues.

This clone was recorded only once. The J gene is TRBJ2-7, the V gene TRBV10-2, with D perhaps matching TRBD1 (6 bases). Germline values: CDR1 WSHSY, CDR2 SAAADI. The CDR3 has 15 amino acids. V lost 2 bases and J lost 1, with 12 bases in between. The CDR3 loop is CASSEIAGASYEQYF. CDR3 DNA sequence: TGCGCCAGCAGTGAGATTGCAGGGGCGTCCTACGAGCAGTACTTC.

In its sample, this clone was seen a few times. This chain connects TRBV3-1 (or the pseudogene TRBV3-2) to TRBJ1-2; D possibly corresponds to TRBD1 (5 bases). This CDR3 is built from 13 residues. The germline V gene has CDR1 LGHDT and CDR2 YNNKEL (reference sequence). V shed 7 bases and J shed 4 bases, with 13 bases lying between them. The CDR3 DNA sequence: TGTGCCAGCACAGGGCTGGGCACCTATGGCTACACCTTC. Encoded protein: CASTGLGTYGYTF.

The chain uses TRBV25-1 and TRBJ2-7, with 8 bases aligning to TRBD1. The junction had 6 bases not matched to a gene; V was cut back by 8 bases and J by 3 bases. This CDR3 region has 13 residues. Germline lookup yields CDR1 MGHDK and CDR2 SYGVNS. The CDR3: CASLGTGSYEQYF. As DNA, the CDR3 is TGTGCCAGCCTGGGGACAGGAAGCTACGAGCAGTACTTC.

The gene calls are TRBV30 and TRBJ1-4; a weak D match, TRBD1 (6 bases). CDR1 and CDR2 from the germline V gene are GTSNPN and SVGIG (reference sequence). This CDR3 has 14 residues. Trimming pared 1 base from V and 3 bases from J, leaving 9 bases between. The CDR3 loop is CAWSAQGANEKLFF. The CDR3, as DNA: TGTGCCTGGAGTGCACAGGGAGCTAATGAAAAACTGTTTTTT.

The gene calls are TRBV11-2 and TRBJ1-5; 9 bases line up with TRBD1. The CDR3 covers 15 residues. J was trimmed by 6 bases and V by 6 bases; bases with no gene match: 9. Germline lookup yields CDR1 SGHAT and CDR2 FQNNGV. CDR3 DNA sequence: TGTGCCAGCAGAAACCACAGGGGGCTGGGTCAGCCCCAGCATTTT. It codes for CASRNHRGLGQPQHF.

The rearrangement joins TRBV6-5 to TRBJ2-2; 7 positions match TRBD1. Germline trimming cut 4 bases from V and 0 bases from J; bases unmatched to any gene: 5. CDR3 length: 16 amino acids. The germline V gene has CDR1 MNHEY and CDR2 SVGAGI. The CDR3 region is CASSSGTASNTGELFF. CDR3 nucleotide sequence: TGTGCCAGCAGTTCCGGGACAGCTTCGAACACCGGGGAGCTGTTTTTT.

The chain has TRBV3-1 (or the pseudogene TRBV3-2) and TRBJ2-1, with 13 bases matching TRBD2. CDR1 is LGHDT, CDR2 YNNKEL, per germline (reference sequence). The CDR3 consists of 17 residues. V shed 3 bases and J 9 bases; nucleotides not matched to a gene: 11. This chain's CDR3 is CASSQLLAGGPGGEQFF. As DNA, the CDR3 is TGTGCCAGCAGCCAGCTACTAGCGGGAGGGCCAGGGGGTGAGCAGTTCTTC.

The CDR3 protein is CASSTFHGTSGYEQYF. The CDR3 bases are TGTGCCAGTAGTACGTTTCACGGGACTAGCGGCTACGAGCAGTACTTC. The chain combines TRBV19 with TRBJ2-7; 11 nucleotides match TRBD2. The CDR3 is made up of 16 amino acids. With 4 bases clipped from V and 3 bases from J, the junction kept 8 bases outside the gene matches. Germline V gene sequence: CDR1 LNHDA, CDR2 SQIVND (reference sequence).

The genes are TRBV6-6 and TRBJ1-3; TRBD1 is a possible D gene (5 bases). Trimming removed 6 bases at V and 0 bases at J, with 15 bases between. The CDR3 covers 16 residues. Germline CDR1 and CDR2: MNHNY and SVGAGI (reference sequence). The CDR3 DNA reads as TGTGCCAGCAGCTCCCGCGGGGCCGGCTCTGGAAACACCATATATTTT. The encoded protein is CASSSRGAGSGNTIYF.

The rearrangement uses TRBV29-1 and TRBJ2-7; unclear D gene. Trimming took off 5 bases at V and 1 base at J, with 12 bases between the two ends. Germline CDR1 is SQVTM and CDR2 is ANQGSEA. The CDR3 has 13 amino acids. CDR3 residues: CSVQLYKSYEQYF. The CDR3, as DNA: TGCAGCGTTCAACTCTATAAATCCTACGAGCAGTACTTC.